These 7 T cell receptor beta chains were sequenced from one sample in a study of T cells in Graves' hyperthyroidism and ophthalmopathy. Amplification yielded TCR beta CDR3 regions, with RNA transcripts as the source. TCR CDR3 underwent first-round RT-PCR with the HTBI primer set. TCRdb reprocessed the multiplex PCR reads via MiXCR and lists one record per CDR3 protein. Here the sample spans 500,000 to 650,000 distinct CDR3 sequences, roughly 21% being singletons. Sequencing used blood. All receptors come from a man aged 40-49 years with Graves' ophthalmopathy.

This clonotype was observed many times. The gene calls are TRBV7-9 and TRBJ2-7; perhaps TRBD2 as D (6 bases). CDR1 is SEHNR, CDR2 FQNEAQ, per germline (reference sequence). The V end was cut by 5 bases, the J end by 2 bases, with 13 bases between. This CDR3 has 14 amino acids. The CDR3 bases are TGTGCCAGCAGCCCCGGGAGTACGACCTACGAGCAGTACTTC. The encoded protein is CASSPGSTTYEQYF.

There are a few counts of this clonotype. The rearrangement links TRBV20-1 to TRBJ2-2, with 8 bases fitting TRBD2. The germline V gene has CDR1 DFQATT and CDR2 SNEGSKA (reference sequence). The V gene end was trimmed by 3 bases and the J gene end by 5 bases; junction bases not matched to a gene: 8. This CDR3 has 15 amino acids. The CDR3 DNA follows: TGCAGTGCTAGGGAGCGGGAGAAGTTTACCGGGGAGCTGTTTTTT. Its translation is CSAREREKFTGELFF.

This clonotype was detected a few times. This rearrangement joins TRBV9 to TRBJ2-5; the D gene is possibly TRBD2 (7 bases). The CDR3 is 14 amino acids. Germline CDR1 and CDR2: SGDLS and YYNGEE. V gave up 2 bases and J gave up 3 bases, with 11 bases separating them. The DNA for the CDR3 is TGTGCCAGCAGCGTTGGGGGGGGCAAAGAGACCCAGTACTTC. This codes for CASSVGGGKETQYF.

In this sample, this clonotype turned up a few times. The chain uses TRBV4-1 and TRBJ2-1, with D possibly TRBD2 on 5 matching bases. The CDR3 runs to 14 residues. The germline V gene has CDR1 MGHRA and CDR2 YSYEKL. Trimming removed 2 bases from V and 5 bases from J, with 10 bases in between. The CDR3 protein is CASSQFAGNNEQFF. In DNA form, the CDR3 reads TGCGCCAGCAGCCAATTTGCCGGGAACAATGAGCAGTTCTTC.

This clonotype was counted a single time. The J gene is TRBJ2-2, the V gene TRBV4-3; 8 nucleotides agree with TRBD1. With 3 bases clipped from V and 6 bases from J, the junction kept 3 bases outside the gene matches. The length of the CDR3 is 14 residues. The V gene's germline CDR1 is LGHNA and CDR2 YSLEER. CDR3 residues: CASSQLQGAGELFF. The CDR3 DNA reads as TGCGCCAGCAGCCAGCTACAGGGGGCCGGGGAGCTGTTTTTT.

Comments on this clonotype: One junction end does not reproduce the germline sequence, and a read error may be involved. This chain links TRBV28 with TRBJ2-1; tentative D call: TRBD1 (6 bases). CDR1 is MDHEN and CDR2 is SYDVKM in the germline V gene. This CDR3 has 14 residues. DNA of the CDR3: TGTGCCTGCAGAACCCCCACCGGGACACTTGGGCAGTTCTTC. It codes for CACRTPTGTLGQFF.

This clonotype was seen ten or more times. V is TRBV30 and J is TRBJ2-7; D gene uncertain. Trimming took off 0 bases at V and 7 bases at J, with 7 bases between the two ends. Germline V gives CDR1 GTSNPN, CDR2 SVGIG (reference sequence). The CDR3 contains 11 residues. In nucleotides, the CDR3 is TGTGCCTGGAGTGTAATGAGAGAGCAGTACTTC. The encoded protein is CAWSVMREQYF.